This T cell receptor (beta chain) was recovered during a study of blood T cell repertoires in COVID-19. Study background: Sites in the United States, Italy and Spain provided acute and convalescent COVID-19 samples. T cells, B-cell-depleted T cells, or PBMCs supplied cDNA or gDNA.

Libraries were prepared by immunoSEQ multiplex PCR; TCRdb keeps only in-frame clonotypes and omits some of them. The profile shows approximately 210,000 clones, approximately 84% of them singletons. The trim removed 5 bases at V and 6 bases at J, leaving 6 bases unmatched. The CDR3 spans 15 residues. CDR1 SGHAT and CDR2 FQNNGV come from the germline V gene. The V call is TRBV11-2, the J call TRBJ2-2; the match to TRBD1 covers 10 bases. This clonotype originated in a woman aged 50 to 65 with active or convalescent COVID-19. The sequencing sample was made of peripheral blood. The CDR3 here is CASSRDRGSAGELFF. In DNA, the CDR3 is TGTGCCAGCAGCCGGGACAGGGGATCAGCCGGGGAGCTGTTTTTT.